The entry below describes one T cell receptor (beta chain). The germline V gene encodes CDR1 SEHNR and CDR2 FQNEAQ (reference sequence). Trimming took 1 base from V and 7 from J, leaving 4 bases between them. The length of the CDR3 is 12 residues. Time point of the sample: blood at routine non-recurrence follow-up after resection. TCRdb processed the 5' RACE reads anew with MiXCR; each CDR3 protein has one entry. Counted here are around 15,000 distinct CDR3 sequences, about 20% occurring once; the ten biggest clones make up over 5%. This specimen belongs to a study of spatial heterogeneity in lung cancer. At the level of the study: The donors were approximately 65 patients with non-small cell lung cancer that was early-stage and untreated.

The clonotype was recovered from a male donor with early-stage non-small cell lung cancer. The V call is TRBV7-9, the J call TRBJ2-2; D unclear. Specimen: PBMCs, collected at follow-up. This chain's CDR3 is CASSLVIGELFF. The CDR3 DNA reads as TGTGCCAGCAGCTTAGTTATCGGGGAGCTGTTTTTT.